This T cell receptor beta chain was sequenced for a study of T-cell memory formation after mild COVID-19. The wider study: Each donor largely had its own TCR clusters. Findings of the study overall: CD8+ contracting clones occupied EMRA, while CD4+ ones occupied mainly CM and EM. In pre-infection memory, a portion of responding clones appeared, which suggested that cross-reactive memory joined.

Trimming left V 1 base short and J 4 bases short, with 14 bases between. Per germline, CDR1 SGHAT and CDR2 FQNNGV. The CDR3 runs 15 residues. Concerning this clonotype itself: Its antigen is unknown.

TCRalpha and TCRbeta libraries used 5'RACE with constant-segment primers and UMIs. In TCRdb, the 5' RACE reads were re-called with MiXCR into one record per CDR3 protein. Altogether under 400,000 distinct CDR3 sequences are present, 25% to 30% being singletons, with the ten largest covering about 14%. Sequencing was performed on PBMCs or a T cell subset sorted from them (not recorded which). The chain has TRBV11-2 and TRBJ2-7; D perhaps matches TRBD1 (6 bases). The clonotype was recovered from an adult woman who had mild COVID-19 (a few samples of this study predate the infection). Cell type and time point are not known. The CDR3 DNA follows: TGTGCCAGCAGCTTAGTTACAGGGCGACAATACGAGCAGTACTTC. The encoded protein is CASSLVTGRQYEQYF. Together with reference TRBV11-2 and TRBJ2-7, the CDR3 gives the full variable domain: EAGVAQSPRYKIIEKRQSVAFWCNPISGHATLYWYQQILGQGPKLLIQFQNNGVVDDSQLPKDRFSAERLKGVDSTLKIQPAKLEDSAVYLCASSLVTGRQYEQYFGPGTRLTVT.